This TCR beta chain originates from a study of T cell changes during pregnancy in multiple sclerosis (dated by TCRdb to between 2018 and 2021). Turning to the overall study: The study looked at changes in the T cell repertoire across pregnancy in women with multiple sclerosis.

V lost 3 bases and J lost 7 bases; the stretch between them is 7 bases long. Measured from the cysteine to the phenylalanine, the CDR3 is 12 residues long. The kept DNA is CDR3 alone, 36 bases in frame from the first base. Reading the germline V gene gives CDR1 SGDLS and CDR2 YYNGEE. About this clone: The antigen it binds to is not known. No clone much larger than this one lies a single base away; base qualities are absent.

Libraries were built with the immunoSEQ multiplex PCR assay. The table was pulled from immuneACCESS by TCRdb, which kept in-frame rearrangements only. Such tables lose some clones; where checked, under half of the loss comes from unresolved V genes, and the rest has no known cause. For this sample the table gives 100,000 or so clones, of which about 94% were detected only once. The ten top clones hold about 1.7% of the sample. The chain couples TRBV9 to TRBJ2-2, with TRBD2 perhaps the D gene, on 5 matching bases. Here the sequenced sample was peripheral blood, taken after pregnancy. This receptor was identified in a female donor in good health, enrolled as a control in a pregnancy study. The DNA reads TGTGCCAGCAGCGCCGAGGGCGGGGAGCTGTTTTTT. The encoded protein is CASSAEGGELFF.